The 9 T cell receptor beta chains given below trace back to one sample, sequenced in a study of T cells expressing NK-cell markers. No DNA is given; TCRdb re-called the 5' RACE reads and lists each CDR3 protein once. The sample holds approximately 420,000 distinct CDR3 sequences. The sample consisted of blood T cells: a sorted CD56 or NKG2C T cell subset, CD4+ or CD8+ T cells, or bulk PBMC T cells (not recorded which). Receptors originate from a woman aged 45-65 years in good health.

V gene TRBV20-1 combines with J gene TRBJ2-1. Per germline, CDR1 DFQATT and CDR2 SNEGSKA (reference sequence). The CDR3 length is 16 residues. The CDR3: CSARNQAGGPYNEQFF.

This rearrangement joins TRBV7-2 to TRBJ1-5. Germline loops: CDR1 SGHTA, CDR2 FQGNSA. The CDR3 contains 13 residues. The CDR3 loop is CASSSSGREPQHF.

CDR3 loop: CASSRDSYGYTF. V is TRBV7-9 and J is TRBJ1-2; without DNA, the TCRdb call of TRBD1 cannot be checked. Germline loops: CDR1 SEHNR, CDR2 FQNEAQ (reference sequence). There are 12 residues in the CDR3. Variable domain in full (rest from reference TRBV7-9 and TRBJ1-2): DTGVSQNPRHKITKRGQNVTFRCDPISEHNRLYWYRQTLGQGPEFLTYFQNEAQLEKSRLLSDRFSAERPKGSFSTLEIQRTEQGDSAMYLCASSRDSYGYTFGSGTRLTVV.

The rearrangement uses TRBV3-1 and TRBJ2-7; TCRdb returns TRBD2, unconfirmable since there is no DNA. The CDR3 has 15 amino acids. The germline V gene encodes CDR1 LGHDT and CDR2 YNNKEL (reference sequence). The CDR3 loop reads CASSARASGTYEQYF.

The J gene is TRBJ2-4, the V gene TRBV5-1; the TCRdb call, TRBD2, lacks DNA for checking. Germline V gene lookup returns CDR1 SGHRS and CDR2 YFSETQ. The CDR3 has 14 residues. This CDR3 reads CASSSGRAGNIQYF.

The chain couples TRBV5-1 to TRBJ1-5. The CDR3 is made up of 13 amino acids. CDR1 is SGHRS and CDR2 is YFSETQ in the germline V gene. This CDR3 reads CASSVSLDQPQHF.

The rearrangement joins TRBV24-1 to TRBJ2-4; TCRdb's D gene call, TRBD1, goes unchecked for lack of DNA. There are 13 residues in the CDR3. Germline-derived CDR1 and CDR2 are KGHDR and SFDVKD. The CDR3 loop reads CATSDSGTRVQYF.

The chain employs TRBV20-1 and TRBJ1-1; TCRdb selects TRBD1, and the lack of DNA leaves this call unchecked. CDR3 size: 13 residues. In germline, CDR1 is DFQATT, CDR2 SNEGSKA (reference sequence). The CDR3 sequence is CSARATGGAGAFF.

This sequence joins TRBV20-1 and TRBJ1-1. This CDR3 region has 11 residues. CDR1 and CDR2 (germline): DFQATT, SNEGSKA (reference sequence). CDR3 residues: CSASPLTEAFF.